The TCR beta chain described here comes from a study of OX40 agonist ivuxolimab in advanced cancers. For the study at large: Patients treated during dose escalation were battling hepatocellular carcinoma, melanoma, renal cell or head and neck cancer.

Clones were sequenced by immunoSEQ multiplex PCR, and TCRdb holds only the in-frame ones, with some missing. Here the sample spans some 99,000 clones, roughly four fifths being singletons. The CDR3 covers 14 residues. V gave up 0 bases and J gave up 1 base, with 9 bases separating them. Germline V lookup: CDR1 GTSNPN, CDR2 SVGIG (reference sequence). General study points: Blood T cells, both CD4+ and CD8+, expanded clonally by week 6 at 0.1 to 3.0 mg/kg. Partial responders receiving 0.1-3.0 mg/kg showed among the lowest clonal expansion. Nonresponders, in some cases, also had low normalized T-cell clonal expansion.

Comment on this clone: Antigen unknown.

The V and J genes are TRBV30 and TRBJ1-2, with D unclear. The sequencing used CD4+ or CD8+ T cells sorted from blood, collected in a trial of the OX40 agonist ivuxolimab. The sequence was obtained from an adult with an advanced solid tumor such as melanoma, head and neck, liver or kidney cancer. CDR3 region: CAWSVHLVNYGYTF. The CDR3, as DNA: TGTGCCTGGAGTGTACACCTAGTTAACTATGGCTACACCTTC.